A single T cell receptor beta chain is shown here with its context. After removal of 0 bases from V and 3 bases from J, the junction contained 5 bases not matched to a gene. The V gene's germline CDR1 is LNHNV and CDR2 YYDKDF (reference sequence). This CDR3 contains 16 residues. The record originates from a study of control samples from healthy donors and cancer patients. Profiling relied on immunoSEQ multiplex PCR, and the TCRdb table lists in-frame clones only, not all of them. Counted here are over 200,000 clones, more than 65% occurring once; the ten biggest clones make up 10% to 15%. Source material: PBMCs. The chain uses TRBV15 and TRBJ2-7, with TRBD2 matching over 10 bases. This TCR was sampled from a woman aged 60-75 years with lung cancer. CDR3 sequence: CATSRETASGSYEQYF. The CDR3 nucleotides are TGTGCCACCAGCAGAGAAACGGCTAGCGGGAGCTACGAGCAGTACTTC.